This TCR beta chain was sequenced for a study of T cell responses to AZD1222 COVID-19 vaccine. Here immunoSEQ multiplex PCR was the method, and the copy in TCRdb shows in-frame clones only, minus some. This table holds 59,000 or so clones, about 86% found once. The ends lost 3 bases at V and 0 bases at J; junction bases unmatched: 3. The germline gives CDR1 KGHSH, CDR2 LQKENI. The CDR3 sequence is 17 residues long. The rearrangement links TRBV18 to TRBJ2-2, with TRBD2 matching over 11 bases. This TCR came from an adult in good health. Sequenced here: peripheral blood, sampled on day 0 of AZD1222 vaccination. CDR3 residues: CASSPPGLAANTGELFF. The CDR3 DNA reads TGTGCCAGCTCACCCCCGGGACTAGCGGCGAACACCGGGGAGCTGTTTTTT.